Listed below are T cell receptor beta chains from one sample, sequenced in a study of shared T cell receptors in the human thymus. Method: immunoSEQ multiplex PCR; TCRdb's copy keeps in-frame clones and lacks some. This table holds 450,000 to 650,000 clones, 75% to 85% found once. These data also formed part of another study, on human thymus T cells.

Sequenced sample: thymocytes. These receptors came from a boy under two years old with a congenital heart defect. Both conserved end residues are part of each CDR3. Fields, in order: V gene, J gene, D gene, clone size, CDR3 DNA, CDR3 protein. D genes are given only for firm matches. Clone size is shown for a subset of rows, as once, few, many or a class of expanded clone.

v_gene: TRBV6-5
j_gene: TRBJ1-1
d_gene: .
abundance: few
CDR3nt: TGTGCCAGCAGTTACTCGGCATGCCTTCCCAGCACTGAAGCTTTCTTT
CDR3aa: CASSYSACLPSTEAFF

v_gene: TRBV4-2
j_gene: TRBJ2-4
d_gene: .
abundance: once
CDR3nt: TGTGCCAGCAGCCAAGGGCCAGGGGGGTCGAAAAACATTCAGTACTTC
CDR3aa: CASSQGPGGSKNIQYF

v_gene: TRBV28
j_gene: TRBJ2-2
d_gene: TRBD1
abundance: few
CDR3nt: TGTGCCAGCAGTCCCTTTAGGGACAGGCGATTCACCGGGGAGCTGTTTTTT
CDR3aa: CASSPFRDRRFTGELFF

v_gene: TRBV30
j_gene: TRBJ2-1
d_gene: TRBD2
abundance: .
CDR3nt: TGTGCCTGGAGGACCGGGGGGCTAGCGGGAGCCAATGAGCAGTTCTTC
CDR3aa: CAWRTGGLAGANEQFF

v_gene: TRBV5-4
j_gene: TRBJ2-1
d_gene: .
abundance: .
CDR3nt: TGTGCCAGCAGCGCCGGTGTGGCTAGCTCCTACAATGAGCAGTTCTTC
CDR3aa: CASSAGVASSYNEQFF

v_gene: TRBV28
j_gene: TRBJ2-7
d_gene: TRBD2
abundance: .
CDR3nt: TGTGCCAGCAGTTTTCTTCCCCCAGCGGGAGTCCCCCACGAGCAGTACTTC
CDR3aa: CASSFLPPAGVPHEQYF

v_gene: TRBV28
j_gene: TRBJ2-4
d_gene: TRBD2
abundance: .
CDR3nt: TGTGCCAGCAGTTTAGGGCGAGGCGGGAGTGTGGCCAAAAACATTCAGTACTTC
CDR3aa: CASSLGRGGSVAKNIQYF

v_gene: TRBV19
j_gene: TRBJ2-7
d_gene: .
abundance: .
CDR3nt: TGTGCCAGTAGTATTAGGCTAGACTTATGTGAGGAGCAGTACTTC
CDR3aa: CASSIRLDLCEEQYF

v_gene: TRBV7-2
j_gene: TRBJ1-1
d_gene: .
abundance: .
CDR3nt: TGTGCCAGCAGCTCGGGACTCCAGAACACTGAAGCTTTCTTT
CDR3aa: CASSSGLQNTEAFF

v_gene: TRBV7-3
j_gene: TRBJ1-2
d_gene: TRBD1
abundance: once
CDR3nt: TGTGCCAGCAGACTCGGGCAGGGGGATGGCTACACCTTC
CDR3aa: CASRLGQGDGYTF

v_gene: TRBV4-3
j_gene: TRBJ2-3
d_gene: TRBD2
abundance: .
CDR3nt: TGCGCCAGCAGCCAAGATTTCCCAGGAAGCGGGAGGACCACTAGCACAGATACGCAGTATTTT
CDR3aa: CASSQDFPGSGRTTSTDTQYF